The subject of this entry is one T cell receptor beta chain. This entry is derived from a study of blood T cell repertoires in COVID-19. Background on the study: Donors in the United States, Italy and Spain gave samples during acute or convalescent COVID-19. The cDNA or gDNA used as material had been derived from T cells, B-cell-depleted T cells, or PBMCs.

In the authors' methods: Reference gene primer amplification gave estimated nucleated cell counts. Some clones are missing from TCRdb's copy, which holds only in-frame ones; the method was immunoSEQ multiplex PCR. V, J and clone size reflect that table, while D and trimming were determined from the DNA. Among about 100,000 clones listed, around nine tenths were seen once. Germline CDR1 SGHRS, CDR2 YFSETQ. The V and J ends lost 0 bases and 6 bases respectively, with 16 bases between them. The CDR3 length is 15 residues. The V call is TRBV5-1, the J call TRBJ2-7; D is possibly TRBD1 (5 bases). This receptor was identified in a man in his 70s with acute or convalescent COVID-19. Sequencing was done on a sample of peripheral blood. The CDR3 region is CASSLGPGQLSEQYF. DNA of the CDR3: TGCGCCAGCAGCTTGGGGCCAGGGCAGCTCAGCGAGCAGTACTTC.